The rows below give T cell receptor beta chains drawn from one sample of a study of vaccination effects on CD4 cells after COVID-19. The repertoire was sequenced with immunoSEQ multiplex PCR; TCRdb's copy has only in-frame clones and lacks some. The data contain around 66,000 clones, roughly 76% of them seen just once; the ten biggest clones take up 3.7%. These receptors have no identified antigens. The sequences come from CD4+ T cells from PBMCs cultured with HCoV-OC43 spike peptides, collected before COVID-19 vaccination. The receptor source for this set is a human donor who received a COVID-19 vaccine. Both conserved end residues are part of each CDR3. Each record gives: J gene, CDR3 length, V gene, clone size, D gene, CDR3 DNA, CDR3 protein. D genes are given only for firm matches. Size is omitted from some rows. Given values are once, few, many or a class for expanded clones.

>TRBJ1-5|15|TRBV5-1|once|-
TGCGCCAGCAGCTTTGATGGGGCGGGCGATCAGCCCCAGCATTTT
CASSFDGAGDQPQHF
>TRBJ2-4|14|TRBV6-5|-|-
TGTGCCAGCAGGTCAGGGGCCCTGGGGAACATTCAGTACTTC
CASRSGALGNIQYF
>TRBJ1-6|16|TRBV2|-|TRBD1
TGTGCCAGCAACCCGACAGGGGGCCAATATAGTTCACCCCTCCACTTT
CASNPTGGQYSSPLHF
>TRBJ2-1|15|TRBV7-2|-|TRBD2
TGTGCCAGCAGCCTCGCTAGCGGGGGGATCCCTGAGCAGTTCTTC
CASSLASGGIPEQFF
>TRBJ1-3|15|TRBV30|once|-
TGTGCCTGGAGTGTACCCCGTCTCTCTGGAAACACCATATATTTT
CAWSVPRLSGNTIYF
>TRBJ2-2|15|TRBV5-4|-|TRBD1
TGTGCCAGCAGCCCCCGGGACAGTCACACCGGGGAGCTGTTTTTT
CASSPRDSHTGELFF
>TRBJ1-2|14|TRBV5-1|-|-
TGCGCCAGCAGCTTTGGTGCGGCCCTGTATGGCTACACCTTC
CASSFGAALYGYTF
>TRBJ1-5|13|TRBV6-1|few|-
TGTGCCAGCAGTGAATGGACAAGGCAGCCCCAGCATTTT
CASSEWTRQPQHF
>TRBJ2-3|13|TRBV3-1/TRBV3-2|-|-
TGTGCCAGCAGCCAAGAGGGCGCTAGCGCGCAGTATTTT
CASSQEGASAQYF
>TRBJ1-4|13|TRBV25-1|-|-
TGTGCCAGCAGTGGATCTAATAATGAAAAACTGTTTTTT
CASSGSNNEKLFF
>TRBJ2-1|13|TRBV7-2|-|-
TGTGCCAGCAGCTCCGGACGTACCAATGAGCAGTTCTTC
CASSSGRTNEQFF
>TRBJ1-3|15|TRBV6-5|-|-
TGTGCCAGCAGGAGGGGGGTTTTAACTGGAAACACCATATATTTT
CASRRGVLTGNTIYF
>TRBJ1-1|12|TRBV6-5|once|-
TGTGCCAGCAAAGAGTTGAACACTGAAGCTTTCTTT
CASKELNTEAFF
>TRBJ1-4|15|TRBV6-5|-|-
TGTGCCAGCAGCCCCTGGGGGGGAGGGGATGAAAAACTGTTTTTT
CASSPWGGGDEKLFF
>TRBJ2-3|15|TRBV6-6|-|-
TGTGCCAGCAAGGAAGAGCGGGTCCGCACAGATACGCAGTATTTT
CASKEERVRTDTQYF
>TRBJ2-6|19|TRBV30|-|TRBD2
TGTGCCTGGAGTGTAATGGCGGCTAGCGGTTACTCTGGGGCCAACGTCCTGACTTTC
CAWSVMAASGYSGANVLTF
>TRBJ2-1|15|TRBV7-9|-|-
TGTGCCAGCAGCTTATTATTCGGACAACACAATGAGCAGTTCTTC
CASSLLFGQHNEQFF
>TRBJ1-2|14|TRBV27|-|TRBD1
TGTGCCAGCAGTTTAAGGACAGGGGCGGGAGGCTACACCTTC
CASSLRTGAGGYTF
>TRBJ1-5|15|TRBV9|-|TRBD1
TGTGCCAGCAGCGTAGGGACAGGGAGCAATCAGCCCCAGCATTTT
CASSVGTGSNQPQHF
>TRBJ2-6|13|TRBV14|-|-
TGTGCCAGCTCTTTACTGGGGGCCAACGTCCTGACTTTC
CASSLLGANVLTF
>TRBJ1-1|15|TRBV4-2|-|-
TGTGCCAGCAGCCAAGATCCGGGGATGAACACTGAAGCTTTCTTT
CASSQDPGMNTEAFF
>TRBJ2-3|13|TRBV9|-|-
TGTGCCAGCACTCAGGGATTCACAGATACGCAGTATTTT
CASTQGFTDTQYF
>TRBJ2-5|14|TRBV24-1|-|-
TGTGCCATCAGGGAGGGGGGGGCGAGCGGGACCCAGTACTTC
CAIREGGASGTQYF
>TRBJ2-2|14|TRBV15|few|-
TGTGCCACCAGCAGATTTAGGGGGACCGGGGAGCTGTTTTTT
CATSRFRGTGELFF
>TRBJ2-3|13|TRBV24-1|-|-
TGTGCCACCAGTGATCAACTTGGGGATACGCAGTATTTT
CATSDQLGDTQYF
>TRBJ2-2|21|TRBV29-1|once|TRBD2
TGCAGCGTTGACCTTTGGGGGACTAGCGGGGGAGGTAGAGCGAACACCGGGGAGCTGTTTTTT
CSVDLWGTSGGGRANTGELFF
>TRBJ1-2|16|TRBV18|-|TRBD1
TGTGCCAGCTCACCAGGTCCGGCAGGGGGGAACTATGGCTACACCTTC
CASSPGPAGGNYGYTF
>TRBJ1-4|13|TRBV7-9|few|TRBD1
TGTGCCAGCAGCCGTGGACAGGCGGAAAAACTGTTTTTT
CASSRGQAEKLFF
>TRBJ2-5|16|TRBV6-2/TRBV6-3|-|TRBD2
TGTGCCAGCAGTTACGCACTAGCGGGGGGGCAAGAGACCCAGTACTTC
CASSYALAGGQETQYF
>TRBJ1-1|14|TRBV5-5|-|-
TGTGCCAGCAGCTTGGCGGGGATGAACACTGAAGCTTTCTTT
CASSLAGMNTEAFF
>TRBJ2-3|14|TRBV29-1|-|TRBD1
TGCAGCGTTGACGAGGGGGCGAGCACAGATACGCAGTATTTT
CSVDEGASTDTQYF
>TRBJ2-2|15|TRBV2|few|-
TGTGCCAGCAGGCTAGGGGACACCGACACCGGGGAGCTGTTTTTT
CASRLGDTDTGELFF
>TRBJ1-2|11|TRBV19|-|-
TGTGCCAGTAACAGGGACTATGGCTACACCTTC
CASNRDYGYTF